This T cell receptor (beta chain) derives from a study of CD8+ T cells in alopecia areata. Looking at the study overall: Tofacitinib therapy lasting 6 to 18 months was followed by 6 months off drug.

As the sequencing template, cDNA was produced by extracting RNA and reverse transcribing it. Libraries were prepared by immunoSEQ multiplex PCR; TCRdb keeps only in-frame clonotypes and omits some of them. The sample holds more than 200,000 clones, roughly two thirds seen once. Trimming removed 10 bases at V and 0 bases at J, with 6 bases between. CDR1 is ENHRY and CDR2 is SYGVKD in the germline V gene. CDR3 size: 11 residues. Sequencing used CD4+ T cells sorted from blood, obtained at week 0. The rearrangement links TRBV10-3 to TRBJ2-5; unclear D gene. This TCR derives from a human donor with alopecia areata. CDR3 sequence: CATGYQETQYF. The DNA for the CDR3 is TGTGCCACCGGGTACCAAGAGACCCAGTACTTC.